This TCR beta chain was captured by sequencing in a study of blood T cell repertoires in COVID-19. Patients in Seattle were enrolled during active infection, then followed longitudinally. Original data processing: Amplification from reference gene primers served as the basis for estimated nucleated cell counts. Measured with immunoSEQ multiplex PCR; TCRdb has only the in-frame clones, and not every one. That table furnishes V, J and clone size, whereas the DNA furnished D and trimming. The table includes about 140,000 clones, roughly 89% detected once. V was trimmed by 1 base and J by 8 bases, leaving 11 bases between them. This CDR3 is built from 14 residues. Germline CDR1 LNHDA, CDR2 SQIVND (reference sequence).

The sample was peripheral blood. The TCR originated in a man aged 30-40 years with COVID-19, enrolled during active disease. The rearrangement links TRBV19 to TRBJ2-2; TRBD1 is a possible D gene (6 bases). The CDR3 DNA reads as TGTGCCAGTAGTATAGTGTGGGGGCTGGGGGAGCTGTTTTTT. Residues: CASSIVWGLGELFF.